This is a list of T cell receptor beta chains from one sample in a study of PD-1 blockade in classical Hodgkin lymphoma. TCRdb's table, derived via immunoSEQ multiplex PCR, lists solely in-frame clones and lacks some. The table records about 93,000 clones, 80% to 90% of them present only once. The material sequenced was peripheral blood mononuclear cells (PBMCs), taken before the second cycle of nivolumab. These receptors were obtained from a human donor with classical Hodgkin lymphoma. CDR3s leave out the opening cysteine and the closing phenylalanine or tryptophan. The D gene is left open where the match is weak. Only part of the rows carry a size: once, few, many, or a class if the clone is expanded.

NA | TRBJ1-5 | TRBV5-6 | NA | ASSSPPGGPQH
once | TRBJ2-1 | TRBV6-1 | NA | ASSEPTHYNEQF
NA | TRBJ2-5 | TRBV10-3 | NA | AISQTVRETQY
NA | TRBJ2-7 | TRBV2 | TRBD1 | ASSDLTGSNEQY
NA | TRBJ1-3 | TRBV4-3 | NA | ASSQTTQGVGSGNTIY
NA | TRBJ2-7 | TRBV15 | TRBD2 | ATSTRIGLAASYEQY
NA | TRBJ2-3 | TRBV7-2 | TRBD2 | ASRPEGSRLARTDTQY
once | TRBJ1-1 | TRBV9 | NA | ASSVLQENTEAF
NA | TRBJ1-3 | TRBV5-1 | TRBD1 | ASSEGTDPGNTIY
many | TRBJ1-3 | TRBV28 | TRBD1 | ASSPPGTVSGNTIY
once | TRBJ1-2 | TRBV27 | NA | ASSFRGGAVPYGYT
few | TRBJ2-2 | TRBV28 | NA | ASNWAGVTGELF
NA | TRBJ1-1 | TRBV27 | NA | ASSPYGNTEAF
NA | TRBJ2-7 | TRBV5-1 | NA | ASSPSNSYEQY
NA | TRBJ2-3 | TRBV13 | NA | ASSLGPPSTDTQY
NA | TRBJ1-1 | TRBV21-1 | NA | ASSKERGNTEAF
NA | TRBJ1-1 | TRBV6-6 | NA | ASSLGTQNTEAF
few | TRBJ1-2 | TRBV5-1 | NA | ASSLDKPNYGYT
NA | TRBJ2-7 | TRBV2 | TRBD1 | ASRRDRTYEQY
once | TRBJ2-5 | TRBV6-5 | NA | ASSTWTAKETQY
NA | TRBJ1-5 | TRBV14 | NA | ASSQAGGQPQH
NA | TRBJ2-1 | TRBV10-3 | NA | AISERMGMNEQF
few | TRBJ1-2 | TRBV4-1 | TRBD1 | ASSQLGQGNGYT
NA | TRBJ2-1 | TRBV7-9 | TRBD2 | ASSSRGSGINEQF
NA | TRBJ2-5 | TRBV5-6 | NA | ASSLGLGHQETQY
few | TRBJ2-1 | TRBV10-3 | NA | AIRRGDSDEQF
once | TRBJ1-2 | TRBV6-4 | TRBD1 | ASSDWDRTYGYT
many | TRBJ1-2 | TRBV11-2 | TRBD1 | ASSTGTGGARGYT
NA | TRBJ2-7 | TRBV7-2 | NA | ASSLGLVATNEQY
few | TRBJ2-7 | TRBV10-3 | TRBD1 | ASVPGQGDYGEQY
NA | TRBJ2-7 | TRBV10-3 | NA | AISGTSAAWGSYEQY
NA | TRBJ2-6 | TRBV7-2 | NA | ASSSPGANVLT
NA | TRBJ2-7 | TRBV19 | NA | ASSRRDRSYEQY
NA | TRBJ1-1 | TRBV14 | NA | ASSPQAIRNTEAF
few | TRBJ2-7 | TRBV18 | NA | ASSQGLEKEQY
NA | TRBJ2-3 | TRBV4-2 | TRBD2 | ASSQEWAGVDTQY
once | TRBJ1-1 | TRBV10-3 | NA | AISLGRETEAF
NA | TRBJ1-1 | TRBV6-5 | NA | ASSLDRGTEAF
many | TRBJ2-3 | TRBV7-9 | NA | ASSFGGAADTQY
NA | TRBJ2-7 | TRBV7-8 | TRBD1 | ASSQLPGTEYEQY
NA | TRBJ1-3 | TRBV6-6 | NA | ASSETSISGNTIY